The 26 T cell receptor beta chains presented below share a single source sample, sequenced in a study of long-term antiretroviral therapy in people with HIV. The immunoSEQ assay was v3.0, run at survey level. Sequencing was performed with immunoSEQ multiplex PCR; in TCRdb, only in-frame clones are kept and a portion is missing. The table records around 19,000 clones, less than 85% of them present only once. The source was unsorted PBMCs, collected 2.9 years after starting antiretroviral therapy. The receptors were sampled from a woman aged 30 to 39 with HIV.

The V gene is TRBV6-5, the J gene TRBJ1-5; weak D call: TRBD1 (6 bases). This CDR3 region has 15 residues. Per germline, CDR1 MNHEY and CDR2 SVGAGI. Trimming removed 0 bases from V and 4 bases from J, with 10 bases in between. CDR3 sequence reads: CASSYSRGPNQPQHF. DNA of the CDR3: TGTGCCAGCAGTTACTCACGGGGGCCAAATCAGCCCCAGCATTTT.

This clone showed up just once. The chain combines TRBV15 with TRBJ1-4, with TRBD1 matching 7 bases. Germline lookup yields CDR1 LNHNV and CDR2 YYDKDF (reference sequence). V was clipped by 4 bases and J by 15 bases; unmatched bases: 11. The CDR3 contains 13 residues. CDR3 sequence: CATSNSDRASVFF. The DNA of the CDR3 is TGTGCCACCAGCAATTCCGACAGGGCCTCTGTGTTTTTT.

This clone was observed a single time. V and J are TRBV7-9 and TRBJ1-4, with 7 bases identical to TRBD1. J lost 8 bases, V lost 4 bases, and 1 base had no gene match. In germline, CDR1 is SEHNR, CDR2 FQNEAQ (reference sequence). CDR3 length: 12 residues. In nucleotides, the CDR3 is TGTGCCAGCAGCTCACAGGGGGAAAAACTGTTTTTT. Translation: CASSSQGEKLFF.

The chain has TRBV30 and TRBJ2-2, with 9 bases lining up with TRBD1. J was trimmed by 5 bases and V by 3 bases; bases with no gene match: 1. This CDR3 comprises 13 residues. Germline V gene data show CDR1 as GTSNPN and CDR2 as SVGIG (reference sequence). This CDR3 reads CAWSGTGTGELFF. The CDR3, as DNA: TGTGCCTGGAGCGGGACAGGGACCGGGGAGCTGTTTTTT.

The chain employs TRBV9 and TRBJ2-1; no clear D gene. The CDR3 consists of 14 residues. CDR1 is SGDLS, CDR2 YYNGEE, per germline. The V end was cut by 7 bases, the J end by 1 base, with 12 bases between. The CDR3 region has the DNA TGTGCCAGCGCACAAACAGATTCCTACAATGAGCAGTTCTTC. It translates to CASAQTDSYNEQFF.

V gene TRBV7-3 combines with J gene TRBJ2-2, with D perhaps matching TRBD2 (7 bases). CDR3 length: 16 residues. V lost 5 bases to trimming and J lost 5 bases, with 18 bases between them. The V gene's germline CDR1 is SGHTA and CDR2 FQGTGA. CDR3 DNA: TGTGCCAGCAGCCCAACGGGGGGCCGACGGACCGGGGAGCTGTTTTTT. Translating it yields CASSPTGGRRTGELFF.

The chain carries TRBV5-6 and TRBJ1-5, with a tentative D call TRBD1 (5 bases). This CDR3 region has 14 residues. Trimming cost V 0 bases and J 1 base, with 5 bases left between them. Germline assignment: CDR1 SGHDT and CDR2 YYEEEE. The CDR3 bases are TGTGCCAGCAGCTTGGGGGGGAGCAATCAGCCCCAGCATTTT. It is translated as CASSLGGSNQPQHF.

This clone appeared a few times. The chain uses TRBV2 and TRBJ1-2; 8 bases line up with TRBD1. CDR1 is SNHLY and CDR2 is FYNNEI in the germline V gene. The CDR3 totals 13 residues. V lost 8 bases and J lost 8; bases outside the gene matches: 10. This CDR3 reads CASWNRGKRGYTF. CDR3 sequence (DNA): TGTGCCAGCTGGAACAGGGGGAAGAGAGGCTACACCTTC.

The chain uses TRBV6-5 and TRBJ1-1; 8 bases agree with TRBD1. Trimming removed 6 bases from V and 1 base from J; junction bases left unmatched: 7. Germline CDR1 MNHEY, CDR2 SVGAGI. The CDR3 is made up of 15 amino acids. In nucleotides, the CDR3 is TGTGCCAGCAGGGGGACCGGGACAGGGAACACTGAAGCTTTCTTT. Protein product: CASRGTGTGNTEAFF.

The V and J genes are TRBV25-1 and TRBJ1-2, with 7 bases aligning to TRBD1. Germline trimming cut 2 bases from V and 4 bases from J; bases unmatched to any gene: 4. This CDR3 has 14 residues. Looked up from germline, CDR1 is MGHDK and CDR2 is SYGVNS. Here the CDR3 DNA reads TGTGCCAGCAGTGAAGGGACAGATAGCTATGGCTACACCTTC. Protein sequence: CASSEGTDSYGYTF.

The CDR3 loop is CASSLVGLSYNEQFF. CDR3 sequence (DNA): TGTGCCAGCAGCTTAGTGGGACTGTCCTACAATGAGCAGTTCTTC. V usage is TRBV11-3 and J usage is TRBJ2-1; D is perhaps TRBD2 (6 bases). V was clipped by 1 base and J by 1 base, with 8 bases between them. The CDR3 totals 15 residues. Germline V lookup: CDR1 SGHNT, CDR2 YENEEA.

The genes are TRBV19 and TRBJ1-6; tentative D call: TRBD1 (5 bases). Germline V gene lookup returns CDR1 LNHDA and CDR2 SQIVND (reference sequence). Trimming shortened V by 5 bases and J by 9 bases, and 26 bases separated the two germline ends. This CDR3 has 18 amino acids. The CDR3 DNA reads as TGTGCCAGTAGTGATCGGAGGGCAGGGCCGGGTTTCGGTTCACCCCTCCACTTT. Translated: CASSDRRAGPGFGSPLHF. Full variable domain (remainder filled in from reference TRBV19 and TRBJ1-6): DGGITQSPKYLFRKEGQNVTLSCEQNLNHDAMYWYRQDPGQGLRLIYYSQIVNDFQKGDIAEGYSVSREKKESFPLTVTSAQKNPTAFYLCASSDRRAGPGFGSPLHFGNGTRLTVT.

This clone was seen once. The chain links TRBV5-5 to TRBJ1-1; tentative D call: TRBD1 (5 bases). The ends were cut back, 5 bases at V and 5 bases at J, with 22 bases in the middle. This CDR3 has 16 residues. Germline V lookup: CDR1 SGHKS, CDR2 YYEKEE (reference sequence). The CDR3 DNA reads as TGTGCCAGCAGAGCACAGGCAGGGTTGTTGATGACTGAAGCTTTCTTT. Amino acids: CASRAQAGLLMTEAFF.

V and J are TRBV5-1 and TRBJ2-5; a possible D gene is TRBD1 (6 bases). Germline V gene lookup returns CDR1 SGHRS and CDR2 YFSETQ. The CDR3 extends over 18 amino acids. V gave up 0 bases and J gave up 2 bases, with 20 bases separating them. The CDR3, as DNA: TGCGCCAGCAGCTTGGCAAGCAGGGGTGGCAATATACAAGAGACCCAGTACTTC. Its translation: CASSLASRGGNIQETQYF.

This clone has just one count. This chain connects TRBV10-2 to TRBJ1-1, with 8 bases aligning to TRBD1. CDR3 length equals 14 residues. Germline lookup yields CDR1 WSHSY and CDR2 SAAADI. The ends lost 6 bases at V and 4 bases at J; junction bases unmatched: 7. The CDR3 coding sequence is TGCGCCAGCAGCCGGGACAGGTTGGGCACTGAAGCTTTCTTT. Translating gives CASSRDRLGTEAFF.

CDR3 in amino acids: CASSRTGGANEKLFF. CDR3 nucleotides: TGTGCCAGCAGCCGCACAGGGGGGGCTAATGAAAAACTGTTTTTT. The rearrangement joins TRBV14 to TRBJ1-4; 8 nucleotides match TRBD1. V was pared by 4 bases and J by 3 bases, with 4 bases of the junction left unmatched. The CDR3 has 15 residues. CDR1 and CDR2 from the germline V gene are SGHDN and FVKESK.

The V call is TRBV7-2, the J call TRBJ2-5, with 8 bases identical to TRBD1. This CDR3 is 17 amino acids long. CDR1 and CDR2 from the germline V gene are SGHTA and FQGNSA. V dropped 0 bases and J dropped 5; count of bases not matched to a gene: 11. The chain's CDR3 is CASSLAGQGITGETQYF. CDR3 bases: TGTGCCAGCAGCTTAGCCGGACAGGGAATCACCGGGGAGACCCAGTACTTC.

The chain couples TRBV18 to TRBJ1-1, with a weak D call TRBD1 (6 bases). The CDR3 contains 14 residues. Germline loops: CDR1 KGHSH, CDR2 LQKENI. The ends were cut back, 5 bases at V and 4 bases at J, with 14 bases in the middle. The CDR3 DNA reads TGTGCCAGCTCAACACAGGGTGGAGGCACTGAAGCTTTCTTT. Its translation: CASSTQGGGTEAFF.

The rearrangement uses TRBV7-6 and TRBJ1-5; D uncertain. Germline values: CDR1 SGHVS, CDR2 FNYEAQ. V lost 3 bases and J 5 bases, leaving 11 bases between the germline ends. The CDR3 runs 14 residues. The CDR3 loop reads CASSFSYEDQPQHF. In DNA, the CDR3 is TGTGCCAGCAGCTTCAGTTACGAGGATCAGCCCCAGCATTTT. Filled out from reference TRBV7-6 and TRBJ1-5, the complete variable domain reads GAGVSQSPRYKVTKRGQDVALRCDPISGHVSLYWYRQALGQGPEFLTYFNYEAQQDKSGLPNDRFSAERPEGSISTLTIQRTEQRDSAMYRCASSFSYEDQPQHFGDGTRLSIL.

V usage is TRBV6-6 and J usage is TRBJ1-6; D remains unclear. Trimming shortened V by 2 bases and J by 7 bases, and 12 bases separated the two germline ends. The CDR3 has 15 amino acids. The germline V gene has CDR1 MNHNY and CDR2 SVGAGI (reference sequence). The CDR3 coding sequence is TGTGCCAGCAGTTACAAGGAGGGATCAAATTCACCCCTCCACTTT. It encodes CASSYKEGSNSPLHF.

The rearrangement joins TRBV19 to TRBJ2-5, with 10 positions matching TRBD1. After removal of 6 bases from V and 5 bases from J, the junction contained 12 bases not matched to a gene. Germline V lookup: CDR1 LNHDA, CDR2 SQIVND (reference sequence). The CDR3 spans 16 residues. The CDR3 sequence: CASSLGTGAPRETQYF. The CDR3 DNA reads as TGTGCCAGTAGCCTTGGGACAGGGGCTCCTCGCGAGACCCAGTACTTC.

This chain connects TRBV19 to TRBJ1-1; D gene ambiguous. Trimming took 6 bases from V and 0 from J, leaving 14 bases between them. The CDR3 contains 15 residues. Germline CDR1 and CDR2: LNHDA and SQIVND (reference sequence). The CDR3 loop is CASSLAHGLNTEAFF. The CDR3 nucleotides read TGTGCCAGTAGCCTAGCCCACGGGCTGAACACTGAAGCTTTCTTT.

The chain links TRBV7-8 to TRBJ2-5; D gene uncertain. V shed 2 bases and J shed 4 bases, with 20 bases lying between them. Germline CDR1 and CDR2: SGHVS and FQNEAQ. The CDR3 totals 17 residues. CDR3: CASSLRPSGVLGETQYF. CDR3 DNA: TGTGCCAGCAGCTTACGTCCCTCTGGGGTCCTCGGAGAGACCCAGTACTTC.

The rearrangement uses TRBV10-1 and TRBJ2-7, with D perhaps given as TRBD1 or TRBD2 (5 bases each). Trimming removed 0 bases at V and 3 bases at J, with 6 bases between. CDR1 is WNHNN, CDR2 SYGVQD, per germline (reference sequence). The CDR3 runs 13 residues. CDR3 DNA sequence: TGCGCCAGCAGTGAGTCGGGGGACTACGAGCAGTACTTC. This sequence encodes CASSESGDYEQYF.

This chain joins TRBV5-5 and TRBJ2-3, with D perhaps given as TRBD1 or TRBD2 (5 bases each). Germline CDR1 SGHKS, CDR2 YYEKEE (reference sequence). CDR3 length equals 15 residues. V lost 2 bases and J lost 3, with 13 bases in between. The CDR3, as DNA: TGTGCCAGCAGCTTAACTTCCTGGGGGACAGATACGCAGTATTTT. Translating gives CASSLTSWGTDTQYF.

The gene calls are TRBV7-7 and TRBJ2-2; D is ambiguous. Germline lookup yields CDR1 SSHAT and CDR2 FNYEAQ (reference sequence). The CDR3 runs to 15 residues. Deletions cut 3 bases from V and 7 bases from J, with 15 bases between. The DNA for the CDR3 is TGTGCCAGCAGCTTCCAAGGAGCCGGTGGCGGGGAGCTGTTTTTT. Translating it yields CASSFQGAGGGELFF.